The 29 T cell receptor beta chains presented below share a single source sample, sequenced in a study of T-cell memory formation after mild COVID-19. TCRdb re-called the 5' RACE reads through MiXCR, storing one row per CDR3 protein. The sample contains roughly 550,000 distinct CDR3 sequences, 20% of which appear only once. The sample consisted of PBMCs or a T cell subset sorted from them (not recorded which). Receptor source: an adult woman who had mild COVID-19 (a few samples of this study predate the infection). Cell type and time point are not known.

This clonotype was detected ten times or more. The V and J genes are TRBV5-1 and TRBJ2-7; D is uncertain. Per germline, CDR1 SGHRS and CDR2 YFSETQ. Trimming took off 0 bases at V and 0 bases at J, with 10 bases between the two ends. The CDR3 length is 15 residues. CDR3 loop: CASSLVSLSSYEQYF. CDR3 DNA sequence: TGCGCCAGCAGCTTGGTCAGCCTGAGCTCCTACGAGCAGTACTTC. Using reference TRBV5-1 and TRBJ2-7 for the parts outside the CDR3, the full variable domain is KAGVTQTPRYLIKTRGQQVTLSCSPISGHRSVSWYQQTPGQGLQFLFEYFSETQRNKGNFPGRFSGRQFSNSRSEMNVSTLELGDSALYLCASSLVSLSSYEQYFGPGTRLTVT.

This clonotype has just a few counts. This chain connects TRBV4-1 to TRBJ2-3; D possibly uses TRBD1 or TRBD2 (6 bases each). Trimming removed 3 bases from V and 3 bases from J, with 13 bases in between. Germline V gene lookup returns CDR1 MGHRA and CDR2 YSYEKL. The CDR3 runs 15 residues. DNA of the CDR3: TGCGCCAGCAGCCATGCACAGGGAGGTACAGATACGCAGTATTTT. Protein sequence: CASSHAQGGTDTQYF.

The rearrangement uses TRBV24-1 and TRBJ2-7, with no clear D. There are 14 residues in the CDR3. The V and J ends lost 3 bases and 2 bases respectively, with 10 bases between them. The germline V gene has CDR1 KGHDR and CDR2 SFDVKD. CDR3 sequence reads: CATSDETRPYEQYF. CDR3 nucleotides: TGTGCCACCAGTGATGAGACAAGACCCTACGAGCAGTACTTC.

This chain links TRBV12-3 or TRBV12-4 with TRBJ1-1; D is unclear. Trimming took 7 bases from V and 3 from J, leaving 21 bases between them. The CDR3 consists of 16 residues. CDR3 in DNA: TGTGCCAGCACACAGTGGGATGCCGGGATAGACACTGAAGCTTTCTTT. This codes for CASTQWDAGIDTEAFF.

This clonotype has just a few counts. The chain combines TRBV29-1 with TRBJ1-2; D might be TRBD1 (5 bases). Germline V lookup: CDR1 SQVTM, CDR2 ANQGSEA. V lost 3 bases and J 0 bases, leaving 11 bases between the germline ends. CDR3 length equals 14 residues. For the CDR3, the DNA is TGCAGCGTTGATAGGACACCGACTAACTATGGCTACACCTTC. Its translation: CSVDRTPTNYGYTF.

This chain joins TRBV7-3 and TRBJ2-7; 14 bases are a match to TRBD2. In germline, CDR1 is SGHTA, CDR2 FQGTGA. J lost 3 bases, V lost 4 bases, and 11 bases had no gene match. The CDR3 covers 18 residues. The CDR3, as DNA: TGTGCCAGCAGCTCCCTTATCCCGGGACTAGCGGGGGTCTACGAGCAGTACTTC. Its protein product is CASSSLIPGLAGVYEQYF.

This clonotype was observed a handful of times. The chain carries TRBV12-3 or TRBV12-4 and TRBJ2-7; the match to TRBD2 covers 13 bases. This CDR3 is 16 amino acids long. The ends lost 3 bases at V and 0 bases at J; junction bases unmatched: 2. The CDR3 spells CASSFRTSGSSYEQYF. The DNA for the CDR3 is TGTGCCAGCAGTTTCCGGACTAGCGGGAGCTCCTACGAGCAGTACTTC.

In this sample, this clonotype turned up a few times. The chain recombines TRBV29-1 with TRBJ2-3; D possibly uses TRBD1 or TRBD2 (6 bases each). Between the trimmed V and J ends, which lost 6 bases and 5 bases, there was a span of 15 bases. The CDR3 has 13 residues. Germline V lookup: CDR1 SQVTM, CDR2 ANQGSEA. This CDR3 reads CSVPGAGKDTQYF. Written as DNA, the CDR3 is TGCAGCGTCCCGGGGGCTGGCAAAGATACGCAGTATTTT.

The rearrangement uses TRBV5-1 and TRBJ2-7, with D uncertain. This CDR3 contains 14 residues. The germline gives CDR1 SGHRS, CDR2 YFSETQ. Trimming stripped 3 bases from V and 6 bases from J, with 16 bases between. CDR3: CASSSGLEGTEQYF. The CDR3 DNA follows: TGCGCCAGCAGCTCGGGTTTGGAAGGAACCGAGCAGTACTTC.

A few counts support this clonotype. The chain links TRBV7-6 to TRBJ2-7; D gene uncertain. The CDR3 length is 11 residues. Looked up from germline, CDR1 is SGHVS and CDR2 is FNYEAQ. Trimming removed 3 bases from V and 7 bases from J, with 7 bases in between. In DNA, the CDR3 is TGTGCCAGCAGCTTTGAAGGGGAGCAGTACTTC. Amino acids: CASSFEGEQYF.

The chain uses TRBV6-1 and TRBJ2-5; TRBD1 might be the D (5 bases). This CDR3 spans 16 amino acids. Trimming took 6 bases from V and 0 from J, leaving 17 bases between them. CDR1 and CDR2 from the germline V gene are MNHNS and SASEGT. CDR3 in amino acids: CASRGRTDIYQETQYF. The DNA of the CDR3 is TGTGCCAGCAGAGGACGGACGGACATTTACCAAGAGACCCAGTACTTC.

The chain uses TRBV24-1 and TRBJ2-2; D gene ambiguous. The CDR3 extends over 14 amino acids. CDR1 and CDR2 from the germline V gene are KGHDR and SFDVKD. V shed 0 bases and J shed 4 bases, with 5 bases lying between them. The CDR3 DNA reads TGTGCCACCAGTGATTTGGACTTCACCGGGGAGCTGTTTTTT. Amino acids: CATSDLDFTGELFF.

CDR3 coding DNA: TGTGCCAGCAGCCCCTTCGAGGTGACCACCTACGAGCAGTACTTC. Translation gives CASSPFEVTTYEQYF. This chain connects TRBV12-3 or TRBV12-4 to TRBJ2-7; no definite D call. V was shortened by 6 bases and J by 2 bases, with 17 bases between the two germline ends. This CDR3 has 15 residues.

This clonotype was detected many times. V gene TRBV6-2 or TRBV6-3 combines with J gene TRBJ2-1; 10 nucleotides line up with TRBD2. The CDR3 length is 17 residues. Looked up from germline, CDR1 is MNHEY and CDR2 is SVGEGT. The J segment lost 4 bases and the V segment lost 2 bases, leaving 8 bases of the junction unmatched. The CDR3 sequence: CASSYASGSLPYNEQFF. CDR3 nucleotide sequence: TGTGCCAGCAGTTACGCTAGCGGGAGTCTTCCTTACAATGAGCAGTTCTTC.

This clonotype has only a few counts. The J gene is TRBJ2-7, the V gene TRBV7-6, with a weak D call TRBD1 (6 bases). V dropped 5 bases and J dropped 5 bases, with 19 bases sitting between them. CDR3 length: 15 amino acids. CDR1 and CDR2 from the germline V gene are SGHVS and FNYEAQ. DNA for the CDR3: TGTGCCAGCAGCCCCGGATCGGGACACCTTGACGAGCAGTACTTC. Translation gives CASSPGSGHLDEQYF.

The chain links TRBV7-2 to TRBJ2-3, with TRBD2 identical over 13 bases. Germline values: CDR1 SGHTA, CDR2 FQGNSA. The CDR3 sequence is 18 residues long. V lost 0 bases and J lost 5; bases outside the gene matches: 8. CDR3 amino acids: CASSLAGPGLAGRDTQYF. Written as DNA, the CDR3 is TGTGCCAGCAGCTTAGCGGGTCCGGGACTAGCGGGACGAGATACGCAGTATTTT. Variable domain in full (rest from reference TRBV7-2 and TRBJ2-3): GAGVSQSPSNKVTEKGKDVELRCDPISGHTALYWYRQSLGQGLEFLIYFQGNSAPDKSGLPSDRFSAERTGGSVSTLTIQRTQQEDSAVYLCASSLAGPGLAGRDTQYFGPGTRLTVL.

The table lists this clonotype with a few counts. V usage is TRBV30 and J usage is TRBJ1-1, with D unclear. Germline CDR1 reads GTSNPN; CDR2 reads SVGIG (reference sequence). Trimming pared 1 base from V and 9 bases from J, leaving 12 bases between. CDR3 size: 12 residues. The CDR3 reads CAWSARVSQAFF. The CDR3 region has the DNA TGTGCCTGGAGTGCCCGGGTTAGCCAAGCTTTCTTT.

Ten or more counts support this clonotype. The chain joins TRBV4-2 to TRBJ2-1; 11 bases agree with TRBD2. From germline, CDR1 is LGHNA and CDR2 YNFKEQ. V trimming: 0 bases; J trimming: 1 base; junction bases outside the gene matches: 2. This CDR3 is 17 amino acids long. This CDR3 reads CASSQEASGGSYNEQFF. As DNA, the CDR3 is TGTGCCAGCAGCCAAGAGGCTAGCGGGGGGTCCTACAATGAGCAGTTCTTC.

In this sample, this clonotype turned up a few times. The chain is built from TRBV5-1 and TRBJ2-1; TRBD2 is a possible D gene (6 bases). Looked up from germline, CDR1 is SGHRS and CDR2 is YFSETQ. The CDR3 runs 15 residues. Trimming took 4 bases from V and 0 from J, leaving 11 bases between them. The CDR3 nucleotides are TGCGCCAGCAGCGGGGACTCCTACTCCTACAATGAGCAGTTCTTC. This codes for CASSGDSYSYNEQFF.

This sequence joins TRBV9 and TRBJ2-3; D is unclear. The CDR3 has 12 amino acids. Germline CDR1 reads SGDLS; CDR2 reads YYNGEE. V dropped 0 bases and J dropped 4 bases, with 3 bases sitting between them. CDR3 sequence: CASSVAADTQYF. The CDR3, as DNA: TGTGCCAGCAGCGTAGCGGCAGATACGCAGTATTTT.

This clonotype was found a few times. The V and J genes are TRBV7-9 and TRBJ2-2, with D maybe TRBD1 (6 bases). Germline CDR1 and CDR2: SEHNR and FQNEAQ (reference sequence). This CDR3 is 15 amino acids long. V lost 5 bases and J lost 4, with 14 bases in between. The chain's CDR3 is CASSPQGSSTGELFF. CDR3 in DNA: TGTGCCAGCAGCCCACAGGGTTCGAGCACCGGGGAGCTGTTTTTT.

This clonotype was counted a few times. CDR3 nucleotides: TGTGCCAGCAGCTTCGGGACAGGGCGGGGCTACACCTTC. Translating gives CASSFGTGRGYTF. The chain couples TRBV7-2 to TRBJ1-2; 9 positions agree with TRBD1. V lost 3 bases, J lost 8 bases, and 4 bases stayed unmatched. The germline gives CDR1 SGHTA, CDR2 FQGNSA. CDR3 length equals 13 residues.

The table lists this clonotype with a few counts. The chain carries TRBV2 and TRBJ2-1; 7 nucleotides line up with TRBD1. This CDR3 has 14 amino acids. V was pared by 6 bases and J by 4 bases, with 6 bases of the junction left unmatched. Germline CDR1 reads SNHLY; CDR2 reads FYNNEI. CDR3 in amino acids: CASRRGGAYNEQFF. DNA for the CDR3: TGTGCCAGCAGGAGAGGGGGCGCTTACAATGAGCAGTTCTTC.

This clonotype was counted only a few times. In DNA, the CDR3 is TGTGCCAGCAGTGTCCAGACGACCGCCTACGAGCAGTACTTC. Translating it yields CASSVQTTAYEQYF. The chain combines TRBV6-1 with TRBJ2-7; D unclear. Germline V lookup: CDR1 MNHNS, CDR2 SASEGT. CDR3 length equals 14 residues. V lost 4 bases to trimming and J lost 2 bases, with 12 bases between them.

This clonotype appeared a few times. V is TRBV28 and J is TRBJ1-2; 7 bases map to TRBD1. Germline trimming cut 6 bases from V and 4 bases from J; bases unmatched to any gene: 8. Germline V gives CDR1 MDHEN, CDR2 SYDVKM. This CDR3 is built from 14 residues. The CDR3 DNA follows: TGTGCCAGCAGAACCCCCAGGGACAGCTATGGCTACACCTTC. This gives the protein CASRTPRDSYGYTF.

The J gene is TRBJ1-2, the V gene TRBV5-6, with TRBD1 identical over 9 bases. The V gene end was trimmed by 2 bases and the J gene end by 4 bases; junction bases not matched to a gene: 6. CDR1 SGHDT and CDR2 YYEEEE come from the germline V gene. The CDR3 runs 15 residues. CDR3 loop: CASSFSGQGLYGYTF. CDR3 coding DNA: TGTGCCAGCAGCTTCTCGGGACAGGGCCTCTATGGCTACACCTTC.

This clonotype was observed a few times. The rearrangement joins TRBV7-8 to TRBJ2-7; D gene ambiguous. Germline-derived CDR1 and CDR2 are SGHVS and FQNEAQ. With 4 bases removed from V and 0 bases from J, the gap between germline ends came to 13 bases. The length of the CDR3 is 15 residues. CDR3 in DNA: TGTGCCAGCAGCTCCCCTGGACCGGACTCCTACGAGCAGTACTTC. Residues: CASSSPGPDSYEQYF. Combining the CDR3 with reference TRBV7-8 and TRBJ2-7 gives the whole variable domain GAGVSQSPRYKVAKRGQDVALRCDPISGHVSLFWYQQALGQGPEFLTYFQNEAQLDKSGLPSDRFFAERPEGSVSTLKIQRTQQEDSAVYLCASSSPGPDSYEQYFGPGTRLTVT.

The gene calls are TRBV6-5 and TRBJ1-3; D not resolved. V was clipped by 6 bases and J by 0 bases, with 15 bases between them. This CDR3 has 16 amino acids. Germline V gene lookup returns CDR1 MNHEY and CDR2 SVGAGI. The CDR3 reads CASRTTQLASGNTIYF. CDR3 coding DNA: TGTGCCAGCAGGACGACCCAGCTTGCCTCTGGAAACACCATATATTTT.

This clonotype was observed a few times. The CDR3 sequence is CASLGQGTYEQYF. CDR3 nucleotide sequence: TGTGCCAGCCTCGGACAGGGGACCTACGAGCAGTACTTC. This chain links TRBV7-2 with TRBJ2-7; 9 positions agree with TRBD1. V was clipped by 8 bases and J by 2 bases; unmatched bases: 4. The length of the CDR3 is 13 residues. Germline CDR1 SGHTA, CDR2 FQGNSA.